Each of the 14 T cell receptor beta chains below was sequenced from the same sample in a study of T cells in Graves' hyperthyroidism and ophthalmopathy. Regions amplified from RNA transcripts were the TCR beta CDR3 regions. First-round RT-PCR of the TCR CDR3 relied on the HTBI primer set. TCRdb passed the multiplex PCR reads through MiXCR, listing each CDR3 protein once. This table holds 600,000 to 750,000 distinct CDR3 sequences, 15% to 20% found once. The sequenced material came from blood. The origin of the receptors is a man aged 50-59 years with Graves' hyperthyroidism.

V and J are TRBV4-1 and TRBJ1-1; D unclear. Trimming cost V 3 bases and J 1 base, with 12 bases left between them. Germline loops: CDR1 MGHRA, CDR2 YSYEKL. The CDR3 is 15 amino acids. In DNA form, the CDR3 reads TGCGCCAGCAGCCAGTACGCGCCAGGGAACACTGAAGCTTTCTTT. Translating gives CASSQYAPGNTEAFF.

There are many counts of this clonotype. The CDR3 coding sequence is TGCAGTGCTAGAAGGGCCGCAACTACTGAAGCTTTCTTT. Amino acid sequence: CSARRAATTEAFF. The V and J genes are TRBV20-1 and TRBJ1-1; D gene unclear. The length of the CDR3 is 13 residues. The V end lost 2 bases, the J end lost 5 bases, and 12 bases lay between the germline ends. CDR1 is DFQATT, CDR2 SNEGSKA, per germline (reference sequence).

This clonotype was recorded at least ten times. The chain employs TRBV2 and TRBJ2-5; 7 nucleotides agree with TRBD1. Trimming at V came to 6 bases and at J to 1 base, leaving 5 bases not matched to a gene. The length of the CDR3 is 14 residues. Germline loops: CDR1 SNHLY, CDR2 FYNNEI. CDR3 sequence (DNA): TGTGCCAGCAGGCTCCGACAGGGCCAAGAGACCCAGTACTTC. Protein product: CASRLRQGQETQYF.

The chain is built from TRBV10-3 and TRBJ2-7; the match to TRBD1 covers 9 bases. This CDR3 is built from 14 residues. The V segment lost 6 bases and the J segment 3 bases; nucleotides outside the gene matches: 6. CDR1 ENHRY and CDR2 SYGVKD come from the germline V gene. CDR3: CAIRKTGGGYEQYF. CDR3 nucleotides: TGTGCCATCAGGAAGACAGGGGGAGGCTACGAGCAGTACTTC.

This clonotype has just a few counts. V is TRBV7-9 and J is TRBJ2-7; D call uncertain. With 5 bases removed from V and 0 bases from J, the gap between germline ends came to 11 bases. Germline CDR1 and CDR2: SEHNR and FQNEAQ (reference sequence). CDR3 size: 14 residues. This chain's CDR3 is CASSTAGSSYEQYF. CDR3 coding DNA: TGTGCCAGCAGCACAGCCGGGTCCTCCTACGAGCAGTACTTC.

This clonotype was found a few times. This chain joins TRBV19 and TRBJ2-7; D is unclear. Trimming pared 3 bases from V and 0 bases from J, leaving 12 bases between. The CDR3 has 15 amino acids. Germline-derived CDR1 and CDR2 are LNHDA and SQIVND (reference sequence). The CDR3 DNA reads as TGTGCCAGTAGTATTTCTGGGAATCCCTCCTACGAGCAGTACTTC. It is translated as CASSISGNPSYEQYF.

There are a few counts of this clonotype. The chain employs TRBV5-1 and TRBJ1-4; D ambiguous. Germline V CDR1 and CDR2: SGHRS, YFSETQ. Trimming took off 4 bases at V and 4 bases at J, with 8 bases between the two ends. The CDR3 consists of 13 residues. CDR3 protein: CASSEDNNEKLFF. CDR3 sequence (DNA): TGCGCCAGCAGCGAAGACAATAATGAAAAACTGTTTTTT.

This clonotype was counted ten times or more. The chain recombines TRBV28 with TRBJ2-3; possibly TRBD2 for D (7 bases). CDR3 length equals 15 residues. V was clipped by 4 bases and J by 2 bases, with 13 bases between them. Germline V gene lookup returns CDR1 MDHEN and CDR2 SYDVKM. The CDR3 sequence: CASSSGGPNTDTQYF. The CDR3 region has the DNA TGTGCCAGCAGTTCCGGGGGGCCCAACACAGATACGCAGTATTTT.

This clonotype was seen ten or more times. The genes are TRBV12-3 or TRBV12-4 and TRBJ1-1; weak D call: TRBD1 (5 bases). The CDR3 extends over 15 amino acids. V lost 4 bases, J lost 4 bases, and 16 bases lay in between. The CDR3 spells CASSSSAGGITEAFF. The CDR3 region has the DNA TGTGCCAGCAGTTCGTCAGCGGGGGGAATCACTGAAGCTTTCTTT.

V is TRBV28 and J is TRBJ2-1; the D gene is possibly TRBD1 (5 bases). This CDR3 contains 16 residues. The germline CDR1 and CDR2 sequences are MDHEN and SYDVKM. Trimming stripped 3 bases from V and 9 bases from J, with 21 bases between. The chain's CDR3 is CASSLKSAGLMGEQFF. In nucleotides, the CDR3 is TGTGCCAGCAGTTTGAAATCGGCAGGGCTTATGGGTGAGCAGTTCTTC. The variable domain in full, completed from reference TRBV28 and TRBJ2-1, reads DVKVTQSSRYLVKRTGEKVFLECVQDMDHENMFWYRQDPGLGLRLIYFSYDVKMKEKGDIPEGYSVSREKKERFSLILESASTNQTSMYLCASSLKSAGLMGEQFFGPGTRLTVL.

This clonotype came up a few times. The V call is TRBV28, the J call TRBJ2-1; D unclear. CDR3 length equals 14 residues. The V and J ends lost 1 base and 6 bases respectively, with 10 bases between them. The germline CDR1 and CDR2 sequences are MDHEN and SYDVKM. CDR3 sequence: CASSLSGGTNEQFF. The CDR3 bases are TGTGCCAGCAGTTTATCGGGCGGAACCAATGAGCAGTTCTTC.

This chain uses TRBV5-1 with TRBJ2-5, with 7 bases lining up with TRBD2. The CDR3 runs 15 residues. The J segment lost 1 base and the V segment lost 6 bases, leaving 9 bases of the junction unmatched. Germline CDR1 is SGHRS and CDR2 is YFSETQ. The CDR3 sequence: CASTLGLAAQETQYF. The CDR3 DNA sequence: TGCGCCAGCACCCTTGGCCTAGCGGCCCAAGAGACCCAGTACTTC.

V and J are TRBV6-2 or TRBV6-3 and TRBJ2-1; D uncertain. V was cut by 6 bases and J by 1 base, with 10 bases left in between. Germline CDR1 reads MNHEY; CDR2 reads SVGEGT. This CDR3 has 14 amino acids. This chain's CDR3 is CASSSVPSYNEQFF. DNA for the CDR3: TGTGCCAGCAGCTCGGTTCCATCCTACAATGAGCAGTTCTTC.

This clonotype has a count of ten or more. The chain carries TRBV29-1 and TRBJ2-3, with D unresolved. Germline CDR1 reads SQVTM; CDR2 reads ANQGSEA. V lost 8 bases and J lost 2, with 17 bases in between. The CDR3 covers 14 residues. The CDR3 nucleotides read TGCAGCATGCGTCCCGGCAGCACCACAGATACGCAGTATTTT. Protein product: CSMRPGSTTDTQYF.